This T cell receptor (beta chain) was sequenced during a study of beta chain features in type 1 diabetes. What was sequenced were expressed TCRB transcripts, since all of the isolated RNA had been reverse transcribed. Measured with immunoSEQ multiplex PCR; TCRdb has only the in-frame clones, and not every one. The sample lists 130,000 to 150,000 clones, about 10% seen once, with 1.3% in the top ten. This clone has a handful of counts. CDR3 length: 15 amino acids. Germline V lookup: CDR1 MNHEY, CDR2 SMNVEV (reference sequence). The V end was cut by 2 bases, the J end by 1 base, with 11 bases between. The TCR was taken from a man aged 18 to 35 in good health. Sequences were obtained from naive CD4+ T cells from blood. J is TRBJ2-5 and V is TRBV27, with a tentative D call TRBD2 (6 bases). The CDR3 region is CASSLRGGAQETQYF. The CDR3 DNA is TGTGCCAGCAGTTTACGTGGCGGGGCCCAAGAGACCCAGTACTTC.